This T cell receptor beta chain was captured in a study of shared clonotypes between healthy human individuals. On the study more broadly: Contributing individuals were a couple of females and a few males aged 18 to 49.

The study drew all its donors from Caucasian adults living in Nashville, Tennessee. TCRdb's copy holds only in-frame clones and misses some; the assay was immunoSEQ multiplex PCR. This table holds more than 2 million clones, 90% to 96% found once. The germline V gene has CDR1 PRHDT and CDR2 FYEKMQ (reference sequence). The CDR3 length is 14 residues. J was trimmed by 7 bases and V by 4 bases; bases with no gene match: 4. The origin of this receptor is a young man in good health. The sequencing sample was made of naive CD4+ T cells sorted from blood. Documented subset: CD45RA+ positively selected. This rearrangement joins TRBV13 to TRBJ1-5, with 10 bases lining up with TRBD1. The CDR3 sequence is CASSWGQGRQPQHF. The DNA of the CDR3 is TGTGCCAGCAGCTGGGGACAGGGGCGACAGCCCCAGCATTTT.